These 4 T cell receptor beta chains share one sample of origin, sequenced in a study of CD8+ T cells in alopecia areata. RNA extraction was followed by reverse transcription into cDNA, which acted as the sequencing template. Sequencing was performed with immunoSEQ multiplex PCR; in TCRdb, only in-frame clones are kept and a portion is missing. The sample has 150,000 to 200,000 clones; roughly 70% are singletons. As to treatment: oral pan-JAK inhibitor, 5-10 mg twice daily. Source: CD4+ T cells sorted from blood, taken at roughly week 49, from a patient treated with tofacitinib. The receptors were sampled from a human donor with alopecia areata.

This rearrangement joins TRBV15 to TRBJ2-7, with D tentatively TRBD2 (6 bases). This CDR3 comprises 14 residues. V gave up 7 bases and J gave up 0 bases, with 13 bases separating them. CDR1 LNHNV and CDR2 YYDKDF come from the germline V gene (reference sequence). CDR3 sequence reads: CATKGDSSSYEQYF. The CDR3 nucleotides read TGTGCCACCAAAGGGGACTCTAGCTCCTACGAGCAGTACTTC.

This chain connects TRBV4-1 to TRBJ1-2; D gene uncertain. Trimming cost V 4 bases and J 8 bases, with 20 bases left between them. Per the germline V gene, CDR1 is MGHRA and CDR2 is YSYEKL. CDR3 size: 15 residues. CDR3 in amino acids: CASSPPSLGEGGYTF. The CDR3, as DNA: TGCGCCAGCAGCCCACCTAGTCTCGGGGAGGGCGGCTACACCTTC.

The chain recombines TRBV6-1 with TRBJ2-7; 11 nucleotides agree with TRBD2. The V segment lost 4 bases and the J segment 5 bases; nucleotides outside the gene matches: 13. From germline, CDR1 is MNHNS and CDR2 SASEGT. The length of the CDR3 is 17 residues. This CDR3 reads CASSVSGGAVSSDEQYF. The CDR3 DNA sequence: TGTGCCAGCAGTGTTAGCGGGGGGGCCGTATCTAGCGACGAGCAGTACTTC.

In this sample, this clone turned up once. V is TRBV7-6 and J is TRBJ1-2; 8 bases agree with TRBD1. After removal of 4 bases from V and 7 bases from J, the junction contained 5 bases not matched to a gene. The CDR3 loop spans 13 amino acids. Germline CDR1 reads SGHVS; CDR2 reads FNYEAQ. The CDR3 DNA follows: TGTGCCAGCAGCTCAGACAGGGGCCGTGGCTACACCTTC. It specifies CASSSDRGRGYTF.